This TCR beta chain was sequenced during a study of cytomegalovirus exposure and HLA in healthy donors. General study findings and limits: About 90% or about 30% of the time was how often most TCR beta V segments were productive, according to an earlier analysis. Reports indicated that the classifier achieved high specificity and sensitivity in diagnosing cytomegalovirus status. Associated with cytomegalovirus, according to the listing, were 164 TCR beta chains.

Researchers ran the PCR with 60 Vbeta and 13 Jbeta primers. The assay was immunoSEQ multiplex PCR, and TCRdb's table has in-frame clones only and misses some. The sample contains 150,000 to 200,000 clones, about four fifths of which appear only once. As concerns this clone: What it binds is not known.

This sequence originates from a boy between 2 and 15 years old in good health and CMV-seronegative. Sequences were obtained from PBMCs.

The CDR3 sequence is CASSPGEDTEAFF. CDR3 DNA sequence: TGTGCCAGCTCACCAGGAGAGGACACTGAAGCTTTCTTT. This sequence joins TRBV18 and TRBJ1-1, with unresolved D. The germline V and J ends were trimmed by 2 bases and 3 bases, with 7 bases remaining between them. The V gene's germline CDR1 is KGHSH and CDR2 LQKENI. The CDR3 sequence is 13 residues long.